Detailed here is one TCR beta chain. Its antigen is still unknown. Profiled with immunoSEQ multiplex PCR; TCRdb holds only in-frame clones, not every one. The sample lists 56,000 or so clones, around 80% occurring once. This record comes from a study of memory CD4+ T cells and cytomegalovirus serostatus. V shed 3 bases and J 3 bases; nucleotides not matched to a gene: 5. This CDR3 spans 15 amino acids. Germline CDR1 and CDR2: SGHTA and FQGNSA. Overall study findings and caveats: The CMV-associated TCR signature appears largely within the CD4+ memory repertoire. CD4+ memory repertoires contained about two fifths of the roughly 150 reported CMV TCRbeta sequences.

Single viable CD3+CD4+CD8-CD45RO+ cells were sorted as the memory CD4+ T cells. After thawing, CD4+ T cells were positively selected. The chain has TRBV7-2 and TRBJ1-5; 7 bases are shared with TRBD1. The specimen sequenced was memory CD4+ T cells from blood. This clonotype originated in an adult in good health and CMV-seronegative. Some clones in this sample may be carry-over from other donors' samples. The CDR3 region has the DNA TGTGCCAGCAGCTTCAGGGGGGGGGTCAATCAGCCCCAGCATTTT. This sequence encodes CASSFRGGVNQPQHF.